The text below deals with one T cell receptor (beta chain). Original handling: Estimation of nucleated cell counts relied on the amplification of reference gene primers. This table comes from immunoSEQ multiplex PCR, and its TCRdb copy is limited to in-frame clones, with some not included. The V and J calls and clone size come from that table; D and trimming were worked out from the DNA. The sample records 160,000 or so clones, over 70% being singletons. This sample was included in a study of blood T cell repertoires in COVID-19. Across the whole study: The study drew acute and convalescent COVID-19 samples from the United States, Italy and Spain. The cDNA or gDNA used as material had been derived from T cells, B-cell-depleted T cells, or PBMCs.

The receptor's source is a man aged 55 to 70 with acute or convalescent COVID-19. Sequenced material: peripheral blood.

The chain's CDR3 is CASSYTDRSNYGYTF. The CDR3 DNA sequence: TGTGCCAGCAGTTACACGGACAGGAGCAACTATGGCTACACCTTC. The V call is TRBV6-2 or TRBV6-3, the J call TRBJ1-2; 7 bases align to TRBD1. CDR1 and CDR2 (germline): MNHEY, SVGEGT. CDR3 length equals 15 residues. The V gene end was trimmed by 2 bases and the J gene end by 2 bases; junction bases not matched to a gene: 5.